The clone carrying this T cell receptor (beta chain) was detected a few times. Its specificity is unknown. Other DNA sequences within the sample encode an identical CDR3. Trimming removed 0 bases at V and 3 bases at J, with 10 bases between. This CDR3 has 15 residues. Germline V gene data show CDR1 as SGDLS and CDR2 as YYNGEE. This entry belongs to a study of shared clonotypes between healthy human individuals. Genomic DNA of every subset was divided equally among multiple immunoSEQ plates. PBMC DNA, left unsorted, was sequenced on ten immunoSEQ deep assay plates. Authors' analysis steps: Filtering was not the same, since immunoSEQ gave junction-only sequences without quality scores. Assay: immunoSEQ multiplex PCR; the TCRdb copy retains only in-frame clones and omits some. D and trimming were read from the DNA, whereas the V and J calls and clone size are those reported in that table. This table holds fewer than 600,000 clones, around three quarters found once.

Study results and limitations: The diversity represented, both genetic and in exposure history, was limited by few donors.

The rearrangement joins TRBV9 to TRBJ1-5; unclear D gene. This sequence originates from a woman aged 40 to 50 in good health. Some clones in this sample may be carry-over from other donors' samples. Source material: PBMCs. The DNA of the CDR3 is TGTGCCAGCAGCGTAGAAGGAGTGGTCAATCAGCCCCAGCATTTT. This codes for CASSVEGVVNQPQHF.